The 3 T cell receptor beta chains reported below all come from one sample, sequenced in a study of graft-versus-host responses after intestinal transplantation. Sequencing was performed with immunoSEQ multiplex PCR; in TCRdb, only in-frame clones are kept and a portion is missing. The sample lists 9,500 or so clones, more than 75% occurring once. Sequences were derived from PBMCs, sampled just under 250 days after intestinal transplant. These receptors were obtained from a human patient who received an intestinal transplant, so some T cells may come from the graft donor.

The chain joins TRBV7-9 to TRBJ1-1; perhaps TRBD1 as D (5 bases). Germline loops: CDR1 SEHNR, CDR2 FQNEAQ (reference sequence). The CDR3 consists of 13 residues. The V end lost 5 bases, the J end lost 5 bases, and 12 bases lay between the germline ends. Written as DNA, the CDR3 is TGTGCCAGCAGCCGTGGGGGAAGGACTGAAGCTTTCTTT. Translated, it gives CASSRGGRTEAFF.

The chain uses TRBV5-1 and TRBJ1-4; 11 bases are shared with TRBD1. Germline V gene lookup returns CDR1 SGHRS and CDR2 YFSETQ. J lost 8 bases, V lost 4 bases, and 10 bases had no gene match. The CDR3 is made up of 16 amino acids. CDR3 nucleotide sequence: TGCGCCAGCAGCCCGGGACAGGGGGACTCTTGGGAAAAACTGTTTTTT. Translation: CASSPGQGDSWEKLFF.

The chain couples TRBV7-9 to TRBJ1-2; 7 nucleotides match TRBD1. The length of the CDR3 is 15 residues. The trim removed 3 bases at V and 0 bases at J, leaving 4 bases unmatched. The germline V gene has CDR1 SEHNR and CDR2 FQNEAQ (reference sequence). The DNA of the CDR3 is TGTGCCAGCAGCTTGAAACAGGGGCCTAACTATGGCTACACCTTC. It specifies CASSLKQGPNYGYTF.